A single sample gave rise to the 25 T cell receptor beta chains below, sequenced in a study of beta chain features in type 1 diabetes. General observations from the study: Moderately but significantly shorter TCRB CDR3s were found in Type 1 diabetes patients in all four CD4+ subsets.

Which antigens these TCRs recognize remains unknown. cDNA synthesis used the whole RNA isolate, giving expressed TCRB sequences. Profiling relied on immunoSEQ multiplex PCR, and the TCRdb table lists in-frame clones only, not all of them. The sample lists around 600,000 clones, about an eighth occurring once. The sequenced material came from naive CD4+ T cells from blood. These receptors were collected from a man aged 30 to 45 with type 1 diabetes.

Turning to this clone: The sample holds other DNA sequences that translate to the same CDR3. This chain's CDR3 is CASSQDRDNYGYTF. The CDR3 DNA sequence: TGTGCCAGCAGCCAAGACAGGGATAACTATGGCTACACCTTC. V and J are TRBV4-2 and TRBJ1-2; D might be TRBD1 (5 bases). The V and J ends lost 0 bases and 1 base respectively, with 6 bases between them. The CDR3 has 14 amino acids. Germline V lookup: CDR1 LGHNA, CDR2 YNFKEQ.

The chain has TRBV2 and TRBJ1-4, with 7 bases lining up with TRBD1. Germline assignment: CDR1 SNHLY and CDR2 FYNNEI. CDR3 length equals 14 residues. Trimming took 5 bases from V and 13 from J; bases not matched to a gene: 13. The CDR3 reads CASSNGPQGERLFF. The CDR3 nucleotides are TGTGCCAGCAGTAACGGACCCCAGGGGGAGAGACTGTTTTTT.

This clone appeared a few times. The CDR3 DNA sequence: TGTGCCAGCAGCATTACCAGGGTCTCGCATGAGCAGTTCTTC. Translated, it gives CASSITRVSHEQFF. The chain is built from TRBV9 and TRBJ2-1; the D gene is possibly TRBD1 (5 bases). Trimming took 4 bases from V and 8 from J, leaving 16 bases between them. Germline V gene lookup returns CDR1 SGDLS and CDR2 YYNGEE. This CDR3 region has 14 residues.

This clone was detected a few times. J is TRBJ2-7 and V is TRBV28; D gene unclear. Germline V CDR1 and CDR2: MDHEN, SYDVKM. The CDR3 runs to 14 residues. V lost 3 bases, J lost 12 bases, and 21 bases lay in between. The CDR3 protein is CASSLHTPRSEWYF. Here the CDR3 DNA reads TGTGCCAGCAGTTTGCACACCCCAAGGTCGGAATGGTACTTC. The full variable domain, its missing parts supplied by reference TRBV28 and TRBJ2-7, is DVKVTQSSRYLVKRTGEKVFLECVQDMDHENMFWYRQDPGLGLRLIYFSYDVKMKEKGDIPEGYSVSREKKERFSLILESASTNQTSMYLCASSLHTPRSEWYFGPGTRLTVT.

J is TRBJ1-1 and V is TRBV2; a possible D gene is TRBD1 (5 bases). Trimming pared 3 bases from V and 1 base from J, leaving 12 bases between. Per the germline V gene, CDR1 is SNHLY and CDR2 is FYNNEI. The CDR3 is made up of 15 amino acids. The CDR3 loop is CASSDWGTPNTEAFF. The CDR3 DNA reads TGTGCCAGCAGTGACTGGGGCACTCCGAACACTGAAGCTTTCTTT.

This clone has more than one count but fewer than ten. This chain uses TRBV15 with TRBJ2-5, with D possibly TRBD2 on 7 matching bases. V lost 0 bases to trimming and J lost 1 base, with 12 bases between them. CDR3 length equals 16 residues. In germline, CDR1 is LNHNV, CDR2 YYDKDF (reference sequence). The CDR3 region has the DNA TGTGCCACCAGCAGAGATTATGGGGGGGCCCAAGAGACCCAGTACTTC. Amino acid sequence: CATSRDYGGAQETQYF.

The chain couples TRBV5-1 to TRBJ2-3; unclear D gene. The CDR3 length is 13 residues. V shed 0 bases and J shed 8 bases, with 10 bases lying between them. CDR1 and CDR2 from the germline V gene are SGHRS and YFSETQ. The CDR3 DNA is TGCGCCAGCAGCTTGGAGGGTCGCTCTACGCAGTATTTT. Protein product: CASSLEGRSTQYF.

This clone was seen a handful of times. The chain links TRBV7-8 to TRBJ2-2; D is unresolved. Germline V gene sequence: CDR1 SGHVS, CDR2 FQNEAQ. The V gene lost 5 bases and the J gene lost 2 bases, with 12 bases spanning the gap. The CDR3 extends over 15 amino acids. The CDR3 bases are TGTGCCAGCAGCCCGATCGCGCGAAACACCGGGGAGCTGTTTTTT. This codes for CASSPIARNTGELFF.

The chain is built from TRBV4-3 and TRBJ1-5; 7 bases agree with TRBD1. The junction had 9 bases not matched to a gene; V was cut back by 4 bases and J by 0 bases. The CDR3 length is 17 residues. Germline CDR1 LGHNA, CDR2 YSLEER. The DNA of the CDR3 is TGCGCCAGCAGCCCGGACAGGACCCCCTATAGCAATCAGCCCCAGCATTTT. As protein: CASSPDRTPYSNQPQHF.

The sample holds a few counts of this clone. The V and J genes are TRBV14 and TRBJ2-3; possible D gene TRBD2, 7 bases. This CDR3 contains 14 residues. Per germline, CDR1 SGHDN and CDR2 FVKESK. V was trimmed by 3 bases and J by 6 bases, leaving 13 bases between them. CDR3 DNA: TGTGCCAGCAGCCACGGGGGGCTTGGCGATACGCAGTATTTT. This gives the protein CASSHGGLGDTQYF.

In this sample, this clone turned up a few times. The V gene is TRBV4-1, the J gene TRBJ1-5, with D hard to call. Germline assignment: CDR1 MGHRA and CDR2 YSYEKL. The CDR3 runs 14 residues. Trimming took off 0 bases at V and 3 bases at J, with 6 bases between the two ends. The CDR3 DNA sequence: TGCGCCAGCAGCCAAGACACAGTCAATCAGCCCCAGCATTTT. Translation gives CASSQDTVNQPQHF.

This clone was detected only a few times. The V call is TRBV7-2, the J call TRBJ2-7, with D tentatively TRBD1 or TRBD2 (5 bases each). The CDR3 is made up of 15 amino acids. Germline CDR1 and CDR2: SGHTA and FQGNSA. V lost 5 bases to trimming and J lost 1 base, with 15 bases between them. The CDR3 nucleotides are TGTGCCAGCAGCCTAGGTGGGGGAACTTCCTACGAGCAGTACTTC. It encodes CASSLGGGTSYEQYF.

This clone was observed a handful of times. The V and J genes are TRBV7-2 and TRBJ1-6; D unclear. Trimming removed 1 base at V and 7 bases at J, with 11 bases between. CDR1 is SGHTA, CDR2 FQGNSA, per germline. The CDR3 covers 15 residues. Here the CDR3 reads CASSLGSGSNSPLHF. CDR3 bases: TGTGCCAGCAGCTTAGGTTCAGGATCAAATTCACCCCTCCACTTT.

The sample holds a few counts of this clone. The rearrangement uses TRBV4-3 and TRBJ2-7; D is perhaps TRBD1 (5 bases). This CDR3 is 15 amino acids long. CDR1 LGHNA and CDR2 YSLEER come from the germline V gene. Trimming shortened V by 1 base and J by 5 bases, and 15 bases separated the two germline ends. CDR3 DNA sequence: TGCGCCAGCAGCCAAGTGAGGCAGGGCGCCAACGAGCAGTACTTC. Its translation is CASSQVRQGANEQYF.

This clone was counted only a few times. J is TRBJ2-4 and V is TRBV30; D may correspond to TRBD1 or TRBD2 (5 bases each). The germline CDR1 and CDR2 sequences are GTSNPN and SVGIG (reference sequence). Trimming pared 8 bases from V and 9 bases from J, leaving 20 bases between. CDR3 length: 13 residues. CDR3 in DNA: TGTGCCCTGGAGTGGGGGAGTAAAGGCATTCAGTACTTC. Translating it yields CALEWGSKGIQYF.

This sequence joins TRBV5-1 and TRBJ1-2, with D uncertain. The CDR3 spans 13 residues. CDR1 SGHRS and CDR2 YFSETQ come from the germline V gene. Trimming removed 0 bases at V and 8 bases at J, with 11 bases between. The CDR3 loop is CASSLDEPRGYTF. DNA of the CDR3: TGCGCCAGCAGCTTGGATGAACCGCGCGGCTACACCTTC.

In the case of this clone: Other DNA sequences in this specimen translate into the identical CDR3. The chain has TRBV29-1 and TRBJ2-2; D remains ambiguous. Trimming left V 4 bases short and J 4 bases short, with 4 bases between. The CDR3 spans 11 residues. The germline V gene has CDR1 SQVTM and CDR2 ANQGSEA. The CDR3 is CSVGGTGELFF. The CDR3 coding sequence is TGCAGCGTTGGGGGCACCGGGGAGCTGTTTTTT.

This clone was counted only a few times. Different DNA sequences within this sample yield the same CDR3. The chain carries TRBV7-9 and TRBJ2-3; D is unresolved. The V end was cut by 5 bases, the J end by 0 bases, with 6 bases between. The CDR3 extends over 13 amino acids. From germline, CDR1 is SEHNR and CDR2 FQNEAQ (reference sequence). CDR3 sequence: CASSPGSTDTQYF. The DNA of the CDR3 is TGTGCCAGCAGCCCAGGTAGCACAGATACGCAGTATTTT.

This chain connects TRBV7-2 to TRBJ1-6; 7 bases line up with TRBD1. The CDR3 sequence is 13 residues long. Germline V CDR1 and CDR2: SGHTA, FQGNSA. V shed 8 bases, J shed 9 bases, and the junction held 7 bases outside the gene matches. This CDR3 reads CASSLQGFSPLHF. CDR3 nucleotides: TGTGCCAGCTCCCTACAGGGGTTTTCACCCCTCCACTTT.

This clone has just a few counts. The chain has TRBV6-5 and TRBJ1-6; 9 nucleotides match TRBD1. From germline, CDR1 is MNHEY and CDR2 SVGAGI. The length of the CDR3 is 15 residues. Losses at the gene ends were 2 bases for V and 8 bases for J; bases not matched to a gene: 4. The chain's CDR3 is CASSYGTGMYSPLHF. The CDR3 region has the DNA TGTGCCAGCAGTTACGGGACAGGGATGTATTCACCCCTCCACTTT.

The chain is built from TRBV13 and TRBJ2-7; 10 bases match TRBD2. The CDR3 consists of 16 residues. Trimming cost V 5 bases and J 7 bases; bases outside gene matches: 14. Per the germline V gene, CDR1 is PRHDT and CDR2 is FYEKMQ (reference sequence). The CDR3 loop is CASSPRLLSSGGEQYF. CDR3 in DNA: TGTGCCAGCAGCCCCCGGCTTTTGTCTAGCGGGGGAGAGCAGTACTTC. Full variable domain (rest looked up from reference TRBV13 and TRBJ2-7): AAGVIQSPRHLIKEKRETATLKCYPIPRHDTVYWYQQGPGQDPQFLISFYEKMQSDKGSIPDRFSAQQFSDYHSELNMSSLELGDSALYFCASSPRLLSSGGEQYFGPGTRLTVT.

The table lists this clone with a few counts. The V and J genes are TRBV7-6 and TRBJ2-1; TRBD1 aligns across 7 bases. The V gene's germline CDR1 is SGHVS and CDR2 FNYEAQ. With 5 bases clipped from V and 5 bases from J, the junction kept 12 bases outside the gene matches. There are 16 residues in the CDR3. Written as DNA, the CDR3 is TGTGCCAGCAGCACTCCCCTCCGGGACAGTGACAATGAGCAGTTCTTC. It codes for CASSTPLRDSDNEQFF.

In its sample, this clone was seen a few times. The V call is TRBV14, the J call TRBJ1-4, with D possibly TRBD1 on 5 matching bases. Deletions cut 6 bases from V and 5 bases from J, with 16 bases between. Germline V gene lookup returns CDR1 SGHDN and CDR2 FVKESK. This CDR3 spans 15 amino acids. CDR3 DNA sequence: TGTGCCAGCAGGAACACCGGGACCCGGAATGAAAAACTGTTTTTT. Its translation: CASRNTGTRNEKLFF.

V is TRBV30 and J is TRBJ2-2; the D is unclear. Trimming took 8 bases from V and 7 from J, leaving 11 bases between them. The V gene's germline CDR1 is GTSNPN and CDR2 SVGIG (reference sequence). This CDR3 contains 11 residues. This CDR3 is CAHQRGGELFF. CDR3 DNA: TGTGCCCATCAGCGAGGCGGGGAGCTGTTTTTT.

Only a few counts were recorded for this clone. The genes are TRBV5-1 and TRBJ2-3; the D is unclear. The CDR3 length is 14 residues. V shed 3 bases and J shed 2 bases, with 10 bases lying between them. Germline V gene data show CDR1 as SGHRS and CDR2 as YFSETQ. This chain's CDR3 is CASSSAGSTDTQYF. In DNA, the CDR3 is TGCGCCAGCAGCTCCGCCGGGTCCACAGATACGCAGTATTTT.